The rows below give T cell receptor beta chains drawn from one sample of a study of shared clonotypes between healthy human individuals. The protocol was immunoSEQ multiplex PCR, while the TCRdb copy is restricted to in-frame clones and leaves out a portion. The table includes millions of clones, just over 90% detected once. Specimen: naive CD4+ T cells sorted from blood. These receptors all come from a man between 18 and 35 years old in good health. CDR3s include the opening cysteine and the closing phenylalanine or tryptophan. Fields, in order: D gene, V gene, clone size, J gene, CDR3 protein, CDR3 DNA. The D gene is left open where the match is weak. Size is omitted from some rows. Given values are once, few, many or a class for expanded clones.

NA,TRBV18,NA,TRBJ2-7,CASSPMGGAKVYEQYF,TGTGCCAGCTCACCAATGGGGGGCGCTAAGGTCTACGAGCAGTACTTC
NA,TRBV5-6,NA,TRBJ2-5,CASSLLRRGTQETQYF,TGTGCCAGCAGCTTGTTACGCAGGGGCACCCAAGAGACCCAGTACTTC
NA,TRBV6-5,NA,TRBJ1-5,CASSSSKNQPQHF,TGTGCCAGCAGTTCGTCTAAAAATCAGCCCCAGCATTTT
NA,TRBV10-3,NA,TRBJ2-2,CAIGAANTGELFF,TGTGCCATTGGAGCCGCGAACACCGGGGAGCTGTTTTTT
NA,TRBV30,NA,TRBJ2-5,CAWSAGGETQYF,TGTGCCTGGAGTGCCGGGGGAGAGACCCAGTACTTC
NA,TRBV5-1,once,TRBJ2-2,CASSSTGTANTGELFF,TGCGCCAGCAGCTCAACCGGGACCGCGAACACCGGGGAGCTGTTTTTT
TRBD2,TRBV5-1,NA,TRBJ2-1,CASRYQREVAYNEQFF,TGCGCCAGCCGATACCAGCGGGAGGTGGCCTACAATGAGCAGTTCTTC
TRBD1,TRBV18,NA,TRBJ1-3,CASSAGGKVFSGNTIYF,TGTGCCAGCTCAGCAGGGGGGAAAGTATTCTCTGGAAACACCATATATTTT
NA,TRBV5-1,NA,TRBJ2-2,CASSLSRQQNTGELFF,TGCGCCAGCAGCTTATCCAGGCAACAGAACACCGGGGAGCTGTTTTTT
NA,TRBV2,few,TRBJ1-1,CASRRLTEAFF,TGTGCCAGCAGACGGTTGACAGAAGCTTTCTTT
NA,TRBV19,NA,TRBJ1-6,CASSIQGSKNSPLHF,TGTGCCAGTAGTATACAAGGGTCTAAGAATTCACCCCTCCACTTT
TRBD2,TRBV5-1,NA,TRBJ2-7,CASSASGVLNEQYF,TGCGCCAGCAGCGCTAGCGGGGTCCTGAACGAGCAGTACTTC
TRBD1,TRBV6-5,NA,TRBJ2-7,CASSRTGDRGHEQYF,TGTGCCAGCAGTAGGACCGGGGACAGGGGTCACGAGCAGTACTTC
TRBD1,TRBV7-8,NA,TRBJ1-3,CASSQNRGGNTIYF,TGTGCCAGCAGCCAAAACAGGGGGGGAAACACCATATATTTT
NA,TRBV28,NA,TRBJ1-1,CATRDVQRSFF,TGTGCCACCCGGGACGTGCAGAGGTCTTTCTTT
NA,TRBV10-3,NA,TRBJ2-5,CAISDQLETQYF,TGTGCCATCAGTGACCAACTAGAGACCCAGTACTTC
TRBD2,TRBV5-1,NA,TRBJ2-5,CASSLAVAGSQETQYF,TGCGCCAGCAGCTTGGCAGTAGCGGGCTCCCAAGAGACCCAGTACTTC
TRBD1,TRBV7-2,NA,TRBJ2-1,CASSTSGTGDYNEQFF,TGTGCCAGCAGCACCTCCGGGACAGGGGACTACAATGAGCAGTTCTTC
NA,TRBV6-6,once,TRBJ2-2,CASINHPNTGELFF,TGTGCCAGCATCAATCACCCTAACACCGGGGAGCTGTTTTTT
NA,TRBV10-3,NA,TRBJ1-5,CAISDRSDGPDQPQHF,TGTGCCATCAGTGACAGGAGCGATGGGCCGGATCAGCCCCAGCATTTT
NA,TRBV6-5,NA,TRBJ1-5,CASSYSLESNQPQHF,TGTGCCAGCAGTTACTCATTGGAAAGCAATCAGCCCCAGCATTTT
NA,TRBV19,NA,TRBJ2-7,CASSIQQGHSYEQYF,TGTGCCAGTAGTATTCAGCAGGGTCACTCCTACGAGCAGTACTTC
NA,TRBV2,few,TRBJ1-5,CASSGATPISPQHF,TGTGCCAGCAGTGGGGCCACCCCTATCAGCCCCCAGCATTTT
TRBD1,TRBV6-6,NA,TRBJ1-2,CASKPQGAGLGYTF,TGTGCCAGCAAACCTCAGGGGGCAGGACTCGGCTACACCTTC
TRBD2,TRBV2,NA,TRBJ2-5,CASIISGRQETQYF,TGTGCCAGCATTATAAGCGGGAGACAAGAGACCCAGTACTTC